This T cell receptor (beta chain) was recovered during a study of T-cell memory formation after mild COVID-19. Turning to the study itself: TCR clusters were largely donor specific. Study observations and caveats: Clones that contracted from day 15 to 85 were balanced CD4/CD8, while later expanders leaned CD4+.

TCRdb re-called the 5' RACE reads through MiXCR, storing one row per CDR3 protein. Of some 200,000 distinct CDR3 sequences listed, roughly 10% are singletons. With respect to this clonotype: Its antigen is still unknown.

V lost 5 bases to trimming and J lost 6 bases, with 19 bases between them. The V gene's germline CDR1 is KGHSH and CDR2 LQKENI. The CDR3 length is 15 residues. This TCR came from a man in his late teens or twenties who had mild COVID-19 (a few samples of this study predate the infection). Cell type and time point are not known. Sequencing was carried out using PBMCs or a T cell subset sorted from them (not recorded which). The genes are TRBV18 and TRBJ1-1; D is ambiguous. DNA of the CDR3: TGTGCCAGCTCATCCTCCTCGGGCCGCGGAGCTGAAGCTTTCTTT. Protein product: CASSSSSGRGAEAFF.